This T cell receptor beta chain comes out of a study of OX40 agonist ivuxolimab in advanced cancers. About the study: Partial responses occurred in Three dose-escalation patients, one with hepatocellular carcinoma and two with cutaneous melanoma.

Germline V lookup: CDR1 MNHNS, CDR2 SASEGT. The V and J ends lost 2 bases and 6 bases, in that order; junction bases with no gene match: 8. The CDR3 consists of 16 residues. TCRdb's table, derived via immunoSEQ multiplex PCR, lists solely in-frame clones and lacks some. The data show 9,000 to 15,000 clones, with approximately 87% seen just once and 45% to 50% held by the top ten. The sequence came from an adult with an advanced solid tumor such as melanoma, head and neck, liver or kidney cancer. The sequencing here drew on CD4+ or CD8+ T cells sorted from blood, taken in a trial of the OX40 agonist ivuxolimab. This chain joins TRBV6-1 and TRBJ2-1, with 9 bases matching TRBD1. The DNA for the CDR3 is TGTGCCAGCAGTGAATGGTACAGGGGGCTGGGCAATGAGCAGTTCTTC. Translating it yields CASSEWYRGLGNEQFF.